This note documents a single T cell receptor (beta chain) sequence. Its specificity is not known. TCRdb ran MiXCR on the RT-PCR reads and lists one entry per CDR3 protein. The sample has 600,000 to 700,000 distinct CDR3 sequences; 12% to 15% are singletons. This entry is derived from a study of response to subunit inactivated influenza vaccine. Study observations and caveats: The authors suggested that few new T cells are recruited per seasonal influenza vaccination.

There are 20 residues in the CDR3. V lost 2 bases, J lost 2 bases, and 17 bases stayed unmatched. Germline V gene sequence: CDR1 SGHAT, CDR2 FQNNGV. The clonotype originates from a middle-aged man who received an inactivated influenza vaccine. This chain joins TRBV11-2 and TRBJ2-3, with 9 bases aligning to TRBD2. The sample here was PBMCs from blood, taken less than 15 days before vaccination. The CDR3: CASSLPPGSLRGGPTDTQYF. The DNA of the CDR3 is TGTGCCAGCAGCTTACCCCCCGGCTCCTTGCGGGGGGGCCCCACAGATACGCAGTATTTT.